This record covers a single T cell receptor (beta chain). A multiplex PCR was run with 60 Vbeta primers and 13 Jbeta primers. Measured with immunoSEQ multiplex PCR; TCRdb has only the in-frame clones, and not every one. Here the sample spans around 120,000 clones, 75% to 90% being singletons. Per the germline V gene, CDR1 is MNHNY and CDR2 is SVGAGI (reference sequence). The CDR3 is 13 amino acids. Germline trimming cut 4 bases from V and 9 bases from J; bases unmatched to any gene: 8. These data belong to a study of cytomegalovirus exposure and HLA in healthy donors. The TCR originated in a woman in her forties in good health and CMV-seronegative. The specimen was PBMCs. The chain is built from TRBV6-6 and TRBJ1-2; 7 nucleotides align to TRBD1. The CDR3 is CASSSTGDYRYTF. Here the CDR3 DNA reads TGTGCCAGCAGTTCAACAGGGGATTACCGCTACACCTTC.